These 20 T cell receptor beta chains share one sample of origin, sequenced in a study of T cell clones after liver transplantation. Here immunoSEQ multiplex PCR was the method, and the copy in TCRdb shows in-frame clones only, minus some. The sample includes 65,000 to 90,000 clones, 90% of them seen just once. The input for sequencing was CD4+ T cells from blood, taken before liver transplant. The source is a human donor who received a liver transplant.

The chain is built from TRBV5-4 and TRBJ1-1; 7 bases fit TRBD1. The CDR3 covers 13 residues. V was pared by 4 bases and J by 4 bases, with 4 bases of the junction left unmatched. Germline CDR1 and CDR2: SGHNT and YYREEE (reference sequence). The CDR3 DNA follows: TGTGCCAGCAGCCAGGACAGGCGCACTGAAGCTTTCTTT. This gives the protein CASSQDRRTEAFF. The complete variable domain, with remaining parts taken from reference TRBV5-4 and TRBJ1-1, reads ETGVTQSPTHLIKTRGQQVTLRCSSQSGHNTVSWYQQALGQGPQFIFQYYREEENGRGNFPPRFSGLQFPNYSSELNVNALELDDSALYLCASSQDRRTEAFFGQGTRLTVV.

This chain's CDR3 is CASSPTSGSPTQYF. The CDR3 DNA is TGTGCCAGCAGCCCCACTAGCGGGAGCCCCACCCAGTACTTC. The chain is built from TRBV7-3 and TRBJ2-5, with TRBD2 matching over 11 bases. CDR1 and CDR2 from the germline V gene are SGHTA and FQGTGA. J was trimmed by 8 bases and V by 5 bases; bases with no gene match: 7. The CDR3 sequence is 14 residues long.

The V gene is TRBV5-4, the J gene TRBJ2-3; 9 nucleotides align to TRBD2. This CDR3 is 15 amino acids long. Germline-derived CDR1 and CDR2 are SGHNT and YYREEE (reference sequence). Trimming took 0 bases from V and 5 from J; bases not matched to a gene: 4. CDR3 region: CASSLDGLAIDTQYF. The CDR3 coding sequence is TGTGCCAGCAGCTTGGATGGACTAGCGATAGATACGCAGTATTTT.

The rearrangement links TRBV2 to TRBJ1-5; 10 bases agree with TRBD1. J was trimmed by 4 bases and V by 7 bases; bases with no gene match: 7. Germline lookup yields CDR1 SNHLY and CDR2 FYNNEI. CDR3 length: 15 amino acids. CDR3 in amino acids: CASNQPGQGNQPQHF. CDR3 DNA: TGTGCCAGCAATCAGCCGGGACAGGGGAATCAGCCCCAGCATTTT.

The chain combines TRBV6-1 with TRBJ1-5, with D possibly matching TRBD1 (6 bases). Germline V gives CDR1 MNHNS, CDR2 SASEGT. The CDR3 extends over 14 amino acids. The germline V and J ends were trimmed by 7 bases and 1 base, with 11 bases remaining between them. The CDR3 DNA is TGTGCCAGCATGACCAGGGGCAGCAATCAGCCCCAGCATTTT. Encoded protein: CASMTRGSNQPQHF.

The V gene is TRBV11-2, the J gene TRBJ1-4, with D tentatively TRBD1 (6 bases). CDR3 length: 14 amino acids. Trimming removed 4 bases from V and 8 bases from J, with 14 bases in between. Germline loops: CDR1 SGHAT, CDR2 FQNNGV. CDR3 sequence: CASSSTGSGEKLFF. The CDR3 DNA reads TGTGCCAGCAGCTCAACAGGGTCGGGCGAAAAACTGTTTTTT. The full variable domain, in which reference TRBV11-2 and TRBJ1-4 provide the parts outside the CDR3, is EAGVAQSPRYKIIEKRQSVAFWCNPISGHATLYWYQQILGQGPKLLIQFQNNGVVDDSQLPKDRFSAERLKGVDSTLKIQPAKLEDSAVYLCASSSTGSGEKLFFGSGTQLSVL.

This sequence joins TRBV5-1 and TRBJ1-2, with 9 bases that match TRBD1. Germline CDR1 is SGHRS and CDR2 is YFSETQ. Trimming cost V 0 bases and J 4 bases; bases outside gene matches: 1. The CDR3 contains 14 residues. The CDR3 region is CASSLGGQGYGYTF. CDR3 DNA: TGCGCCAGCAGCTTGGGGGGACAGGGCTATGGCTACACCTTC.

The chain joins TRBV30 to TRBJ1-1; D remains unclear. CDR1 GTSNPN and CDR2 SVGIG come from the germline V gene (reference sequence). With 0 bases removed from V and 4 bases from J, the gap between germline ends came to 15 bases. This CDR3 spans 15 amino acids. CDR3 sequence reads: CAWSVGPTVGTEAFF. The CDR3 DNA is TGTGCCTGGAGTGTAGGGCCAACGGTCGGCACTGAAGCTTTCTTT.

In its sample, this clone was seen once. The V and J genes are TRBV9 and TRBJ2-7, with D unresolved. Trimming stripped 0 bases from V and 6 bases from J, with 7 bases between. Germline V gene lookup returns CDR1 SGDLS and CDR2 YYNGEE. The CDR3 loop spans 12 amino acids. The CDR3 DNA reads as TGTGCCAGCAGCGTAGATGTGGGCGAGCAGTACTTC. Protein product: CASSVDVGEQYF.

The CDR3 region is CASSQSTGGGTNEKLFF. The CDR3 DNA reads TGCGCCAGCAGCCAAAGTACAGGGGGTGGGACTAATGAAAAACTGTTTTTT. This chain links TRBV4-3 with TRBJ1-4; TRBD1 matches at 8 bases. The V gene's germline CDR1 is LGHNA and CDR2 YSLEER. The CDR3 length is 17 residues. J lost 2 bases, V lost 2 bases, and 7 bases had no gene match.

A single count supports this clone. The chain employs TRBV7-6 and TRBJ2-1, with D tentatively TRBD1 (5 bases). V was cut by 0 bases and J by 5 bases, with 8 bases left in between. CDR3 length equals 14 residues. Looked up from germline, CDR1 is SGHVS and CDR2 is FNYEAQ. CDR3 nucleotide sequence: TGTGCCAGCAGCTTAGCCACACAGGACAATGAGCAGTTCTTC. Its translation: CASSLATQDNEQFF.

The chain couples TRBV25-1 to TRBJ1-1; D call uncertain. The V end was cut by 6 bases, the J end by 8 bases, with 16 bases between. The CDR3 is made up of 13 amino acids. In germline, CDR1 is MGHDK, CDR2 SYGVNS. This chain's CDR3 is CASRGIGQDEAFF. The CDR3 DNA follows: TGTGCCAGCAGGGGTATTGGGCAGGACGAAGCTTTCTTT. The full variable domain, with the rest looked up from reference TRBV25-1 and TRBJ1-1, is EADIYQTPRYLVIGTGKKITLECSQTMGHDKMYWYQQDPGMELHLIHYSYGVNSTEKGDLSSESTVSRIRTEHFPLTLESARPSHTSQYLCASRGIGQDEAFFGQGTRLTVV.

This chain connects TRBV30 to TRBJ1-1; D gene unclear. The germline V and J ends were trimmed by 2 bases and 5 bases, with 9 bases remaining between them. CDR3 length equals 12 residues. The germline gives CDR1 GTSNPN, CDR2 SVGIG (reference sequence). The DNA of the CDR3 is TGTGCCTGGAGTAAAGGAGGGACTGAAGCTTTCTTT. Encoded protein: CAWSKGGTEAFF.

This chain uses TRBV5-5 with TRBJ2-7; TRBD2 matches at 11 bases. J was trimmed by 4 bases and V by 2 bases; bases with no gene match: 2. Germline V gene sequence: CDR1 SGHKS, CDR2 YYEKEE (reference sequence). The CDR3 is 14 residues long. DNA of the CDR3: TGTGCCAGCAGCTTACTAGCGGGAGCGTACGAGCAGTACTTC. Protein: CASSLLAGAYEQYF.

This chain joins TRBV19 and TRBJ1-5; D gene ambiguous. CDR1 LNHDA and CDR2 SQIVND come from the germline V gene (reference sequence). Trimming took off 5 bases at V and 4 bases at J, with 21 bases between the two ends. The CDR3 is 17 amino acids. Here the CDR3 reads CASSFQFTGRENQPQHF. The CDR3 DNA sequence: TGTGCCAGTAGTTTTCAGTTTACCGGACGGGAGAATCAGCCCCAGCATTTT. Looking up the rest from reference TRBV19 and TRBJ1-5 gives the full variable domain: DGGITQSPKYLFRKEGQNVTLSCEQNLNHDAMYWYRQDPGQGLRLIYYSQIVNDFQKGDIAEGYSVSREKKESFPLTVTSAQKNPTAFYLCASSFQFTGRENQPQHFGDGTRLSIL.

This sequence joins TRBV28 and TRBJ1-5; TRBD1 aligns across 7 bases. V lost 7 bases to trimming and J lost 1 base; unmatched junction nucleotides: 10. The V gene's germline CDR1 is MDHEN and CDR2 SYDVKM. This CDR3 spans 16 amino acids. As DNA, the CDR3 is TGTGCCAGCACCCCAGTAGGGGGCCTAAGCAATCAGCCCCAGCATTTT. Its translation is CASTPVGGLSNQPQHF.

V and J are TRBV27 and TRBJ2-7; TRBD2 is a possible D gene (5 bases). The CDR3 contains 15 residues. Trimming removed 6 bases from V and 4 bases from J, with 19 bases in between. Germline assignment: CDR1 MNHEY and CDR2 SMNVEV (reference sequence). In DNA, the CDR3 is TGTGCCAGCAGCGAGCAGCGGACGGATTTTTACGAGCAGTACTTC. It codes for CASSEQRTDFYEQYF.

V and J are TRBV23-1 and TRBJ2-3; D uncertain. TRBV23-1 is sorted into the ORF group, with uncertain function. This CDR3 is 11 amino acids long. With 4 bases removed from V and 3 bases from J, the gap between germline ends came to 2 bases. This CDR3 reads CASSLTDTQYF. CDR3 DNA sequence: TGCGCCAGCAGTCTAACAGATACGCAGTATTTT.

The rearrangement joins TRBV28 to TRBJ2-5; TRBD1 matches 10 bases. The germline gives CDR1 MDHEN, CDR2 SYDVKM. The CDR3 is made up of 15 amino acids. V lost 6 bases and J lost 4; bases outside the gene matches: 8. CDR3 sequence (DNA): TGTGCCAGCAGGGACTTCCGGGACAGGGGAGAGACCCAGTACTTC. Translation: CASRDFRDRGETQYF.

This chain joins TRBV6-5 and TRBJ2-7; the D call may be TRBD1 or TRBD2 (5 bases each). Germline V gene lookup returns CDR1 MNHEY and CDR2 SVGAGI. This CDR3 contains 15 residues. V dropped 3 bases and J dropped 0 bases, with 12 bases sitting between them. Here the CDR3 DNA reads TGTGCCAGCAGTTATGGCCGGGGCCCCTCCTACGAGCAGTACTTC. Encoded protein: CASSYGRGPSYEQYF.